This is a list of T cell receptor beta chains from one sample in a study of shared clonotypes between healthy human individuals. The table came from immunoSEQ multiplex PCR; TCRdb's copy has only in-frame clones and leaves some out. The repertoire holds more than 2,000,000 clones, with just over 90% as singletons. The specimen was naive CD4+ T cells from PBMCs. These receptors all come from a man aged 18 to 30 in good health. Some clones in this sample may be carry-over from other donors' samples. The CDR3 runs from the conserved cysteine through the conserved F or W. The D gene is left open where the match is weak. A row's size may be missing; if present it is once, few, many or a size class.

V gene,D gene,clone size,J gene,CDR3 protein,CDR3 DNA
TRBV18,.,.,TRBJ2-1,CASSRPEGEQFF,TGTGCCAGCTCACGCCCTGAGGGTGAGCAGTTCTTC
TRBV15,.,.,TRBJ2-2,CATSRDLTNTGELFF,TGTGCCACCAGCAGAGATCTAACGAACACCGGGGAGCTGTTTTTT
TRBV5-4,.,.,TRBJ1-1,CASSLETVRRNTEAFF,TGTGCCAGCAGCTTGGAGACGGTGAGGCGGAACACTGAAGCTTTCTTT
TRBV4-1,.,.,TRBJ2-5,CASSLTSGTVQETQYF,TGCGCCAGCAGCCTTACTTCCGGGACGGTACAAGAGACCCAGTACTTC
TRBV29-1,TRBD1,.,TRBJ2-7,CSVAPGQGDWQYF,TGCAGCGTTGCCCCGGGACAGGGAGATTGGCAGTACTTC
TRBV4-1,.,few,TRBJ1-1,CASSQADTEAFF,TGCGCCAGCAGCCAAGCTGACACTGAAGCTTTCTTT
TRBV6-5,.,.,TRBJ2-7,CASSHSITIYEQYF,TGTGCCAGCTCCCATTCTATTACAATCTACGAGCAGTACTTC
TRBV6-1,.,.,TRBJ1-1,CATSGGSGAEAFF,TGTGCCACATCGGGGGGATCGGGGGCTGAAGCTTTCTTT
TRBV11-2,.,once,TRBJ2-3,CASSYGLGGTSPDTQYF,TGTGCCAGCAGCTACGGCTTAGGCGGGACATCACCAGATACGCAGTATTTT
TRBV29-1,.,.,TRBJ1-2,CSVATMISYGYTF,TGCAGCGTTGCTACTATGATCAGCTATGGCTACACCTTC
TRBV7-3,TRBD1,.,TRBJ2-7,CASSLKWTGLDEQYF,TGTGCCAGCAGCTTAAAATGGACAGGGTTGGATGAGCAGTACTTC
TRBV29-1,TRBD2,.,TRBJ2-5,CSVRGRAGLETQYF,TGCAGCGTACGCGGGAGGGCCGGTTTAGAGACCCAGTACTTC
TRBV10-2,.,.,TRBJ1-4,CASRIGGTNEKLFF,TGCGCCAGCAGGATAGGGGGGACTAATGAAAAACTGTTTTTT
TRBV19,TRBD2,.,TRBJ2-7,CASSPGTSGGYYEQYF,TGTGCCAGTAGTCCAGGGACTAGCGGGGGATACTACGAGCAGTACTTC
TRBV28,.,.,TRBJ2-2,CASSLSTGELFF,TGTGCCAGCAGTTTGTCAACCGGGGAGCTGTTTTTT
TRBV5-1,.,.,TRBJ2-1,CASSSDASSYNEQFF,TGCGCCAGCAGCTCGGACGCGAGCTCCTACAATGAGCAGTTCTTC
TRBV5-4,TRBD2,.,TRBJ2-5,CASSSPGLGRETQYF,TGTGCCAGCAGCTCGCCGGGACTAGGGAGGGAGACCCAGTACTTC
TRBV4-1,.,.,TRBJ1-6,CASSQGSGPNRENSPLHF,TGCGCCAGCAGCCAAGGATCCGGTCCGAACAGGGAAAATTCACCCCTCCACTTT
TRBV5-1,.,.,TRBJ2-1,CASSYGYNEQFF,TGCGCCAGCAGTTACGGGTACAATGAGCAGTTCTTC
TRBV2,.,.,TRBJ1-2,CASSAANYGYTF,TGTGCCAGCAGTGCGGCTAACTATGGCTACACCTTC
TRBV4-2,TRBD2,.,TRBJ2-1,CASKTSGRALGNNEQFF,TGTGCCAGCAAGACTAGCGGGAGGGCCTTAGGTAACAATGAGCAGTTCTTC
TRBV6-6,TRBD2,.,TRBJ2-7,CASTHPGLASYEQYF,TGTGCCAGCACCCACCCCGGACTAGCCTCCTACGAGCAGTACTTC
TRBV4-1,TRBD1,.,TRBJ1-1,CASSLTGGYTEAFF,TGCGCCAGCAGCCTTACAGGGGGGTACACTGAAGCTTTCTTT
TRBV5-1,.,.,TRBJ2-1,CASSPDLVGEQFF,TGCGCCAGCAGCCCGGACTTAGTAGGTGAGCAGTTCTTC
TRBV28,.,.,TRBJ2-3,CASSLAGLHDTQYF,TGTGCCAGCAGTTTAGCGGGATTGCACGATACGCAGTATTTT
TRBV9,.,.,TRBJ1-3,CASSVLQGSKSSGNTIYF,TGTGCCAGCAGCGTGTTACAGGGCTCTAAAAGCTCTGGAAACACCATATATTTT
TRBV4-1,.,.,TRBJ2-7,CASSSDQGREQYF,TGCGCCAGCAGCTCTGACCAAGGGCGGGAGCAGTACTTC
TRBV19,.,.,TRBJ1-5,CASSVQGASNQPQHF,TGTGCCAGTAGTGTACAGGGAGCTAGCAATCAGCCCCAGCATTTT
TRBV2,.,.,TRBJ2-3,CASSEAGIYTDTQYF,TGTGCCAGCAGTGAAGCGGGAATATACACAGATACGCAGTATTTT
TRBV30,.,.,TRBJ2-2,CAWSKVVTAGGELFF,TGTGCCTGGAGTAAGGTGGTCACCGCGGGCGGGGAGCTGTTTTTT
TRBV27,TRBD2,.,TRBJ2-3,CASSLWRGGGDTQYF,TGTGCCAGCAGTCTCTGGCGGGGGGGTGGGGATACGCAGTATTTT
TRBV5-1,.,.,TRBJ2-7,CASSSGPGIYEQYF,TGCGCCAGCAGCTCTGGACCTGGGATCTACGAGCAGTACTTC
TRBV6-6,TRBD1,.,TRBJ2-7,CASRLPGQGYEQYF,TGTGCCAGCAGACTACCGGGACAGGGGTACGAGCAGTACTTC
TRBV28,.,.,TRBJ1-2,CASITGNYGYTF,TGTGCCAGCATTACGGGAAACTATGGCTACACCTTC
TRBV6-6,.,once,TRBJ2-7,CASSFRDFDPYEQYF,TGTGCCAGCAGTTTCCGGGACTTCGACCCCTACGAGCAGTACTTC
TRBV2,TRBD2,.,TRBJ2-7,CASGGLAGAYEQYF,TGTGCCAGCGGGGGGCTAGCGGGAGCCTACGAGCAGTACTTC
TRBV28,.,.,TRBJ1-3,CATISGNTIYF,TGTGCCACCATCTCTGGAAACACCATATATTTT
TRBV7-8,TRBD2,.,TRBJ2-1,CASSLGGAGGHNEQFF,TGTGCCAGCAGCTTAGGCGGTGCGGGGGGGCACAATGAGCAGTTCTTC
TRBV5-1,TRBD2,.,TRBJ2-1,CASSPYRAGGSDEQFF,TGCGCCAGCAGCCCTTATAGAGCGGGAGGGTCGGATGAGCAGTTCTTC
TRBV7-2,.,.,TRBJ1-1,CASSLASSFTEAFF,TGTGCCAGCAGCTTAGCCAGCTCATTCACTGAAGCTTTCTTT
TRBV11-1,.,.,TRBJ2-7,CASSGVREGEQYF,TGTGCCAGCAGCGGCGTGAGGGAAGGGGAGCAGTACTTC
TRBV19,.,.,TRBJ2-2,CASIGAGSNTGELFF,TGTGCCAGTATTGGCGCAGGATCGAACACCGGGGAGCTGTTTTTT
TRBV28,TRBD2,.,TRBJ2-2,CASIGAGAGTGELFF,TGTGCCAGCATTGGAGCGGGAGCCGGCACCGGGGAGCTGTTTTTT
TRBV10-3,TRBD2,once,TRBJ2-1,CAISDTTSGSSYNEQFF,TGTGCCATCAGTGATACTACTAGCGGCAGCTCCTACAATGAGCAGTTCTTC
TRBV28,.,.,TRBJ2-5,CASRTGGFRGQETQYF,TGTGCCAGCAGGACAGGTGGATTTCGAGGCCAAGAGACCCAGTACTTC
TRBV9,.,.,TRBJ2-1,CASSADLASLRNEQFF,TGTGCCAGCAGCGCCGACTTAGCGTCTTTACGCAATGAGCAGTTCTTC
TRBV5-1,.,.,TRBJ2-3,CASSPPGPDTDTQYF,TGCGCCAGCAGCCCCCCGGGGCCGGACACAGATACGCAGTATTTT
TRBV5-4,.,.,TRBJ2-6,CASSKSSGANVLTF,TGTGCCAGCAGCAAGAGCTCTGGGGCCAACGTCCTGACTTTC
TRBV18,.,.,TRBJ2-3,CASFQDGSSTDTQYF,TGTGCCAGCTTCCAGGACGGGTCCAGCACAGATACGCAGTATTTT
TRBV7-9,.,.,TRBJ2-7,CASSSRDIPYEQYF,TGTGCCAGCAGCTCCCGGGACATCCCCTACGAGCAGTACTTC
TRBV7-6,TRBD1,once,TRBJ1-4,CASSPYRGNEKLFF,TGTGCCAGCAGCCCCTACAGGGGTAATGAAAAACTGTTTTTT
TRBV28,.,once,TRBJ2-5,CASGFGEETQYF,TGTGCCAGCGGGTTCGGTGAAGAGACCCAGTACTTC
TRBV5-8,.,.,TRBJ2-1,CASSRYNEQFF,TGTGCCAGCTCTCGGTACAATGAGCAGTTCTTC
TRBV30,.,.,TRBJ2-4,CAWRRDSQQKNIQYF,TGTGCCTGGAGGCGGGACTCCCAACAGAAAAACATTCAGTACTTC
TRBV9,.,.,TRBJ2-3,CASSVVGEADTQYF,TGTGCCAGCAGCGTAGTTGGCGAGGCAGATACGCAGTATTTT